These T cell receptor beta chains were read from a single sample in a study of spatial heterogeneity in lung cancer. One entry per CDR3 protein results from TCRdb running MiXCR on the 5' RACE reads. The sample has some 50,000 distinct CDR3 sequences, approximately 10% seen once. Here the sequenced sample was PBMCs, taken at surgery. The source is a female donor with early-stage non-small cell lung cancer. CDR3s include the opening cysteine and the closing phenylalanine or tryptophan.

V gene,CDR3 protein
TRBV27,CASSPRTSGYTDTQYF
TRBV12-3/TRBV12-4,CASSFGLAMGEQYF
TRBV18,CASSRTADTEAFF
TRBV5-1,CASTAGGPYNEQFF
TRBV6-6,CASSYERVEDTQYF
TRBV20-1,CSASGTSGGAETQYF
TRBV20-1,CSARGNRGLDEQYF
TRBV10-3,CAIRGEQGNQPQHF
TRBV6-1,CASSGWGGLSEAFF
TRBV7-2,CASSSGTLYGYTF
TRBV4-1,CASSLPGSTNEKLFF
TRBV6-5,CASSYKGFSKSSYNSPLHF
TRBV28,CASSLKSGGYTF
TRBV20-1,CSARAATGVAQPQHF
TRBV3-1,CASSQGGTSETQYF
TRBV30,CAWQESTDTQYF
TRBV6-5,CASGHRAEKLFF
TRBV29-1,CSVTLNAGTDTQYF
TRBV7-9,CASSLRTSLDYGYTF
TRBV5-1,CASSPRGGAAYEQYF
TRBV29-1,CSVEETWNRDYGYTF
TRBV3-1,CASSRYFGRDTEAFF
TRBV24-1,CATSALGWPQHF
TRBV6-6,CASSYEDQPQHF
TRBV10-3,CAISDAGEQFF
TRBV10-3,CAISEPVGLKAFF
TRBV9,CASSADPRGLWEKLFF
TRBV6-6,CASRSKTLTGNTIYF
TRBV19,CASSITRGRANYGYTF
TRBV7-9,CASSSSGGGYGYTF
TRBV4-3,CASSQGQGANEKLFF
TRBV7-9,CASSSQGGNTGELFF
TRBV6-1,CASSEADERDTQYF
TRBV30,CAWGQGGYEQYF
TRBV2,CASSPRQGWGQETQYF
TRBV5-6,CASSLGRGAYGYTF
TRBV24-1,CATSDPSGGALDTQYF
TRBV5-1,CASSPAPLGTPALDTGELFF
TRBV29-1,CSAGPGVGTDTQYF
TRBV5-8,CASSLVLAGNTEAFF